This T cell receptor (beta chain) was sequenced for a study of shared clonotypes between healthy human individuals. The sample holds one count of this clone. Using immunoSEQ multiplex PCR, the repertoire was profiled, and TCRdb retains in-frame clones only, with some absent. The sample gives approximately 1,000,000 clones, about four fifths of which show up once; under 0.6% is in the top ten. Trimming removed 5 bases from V and 7 bases from J; junction bases left unmatched: 8. The germline V gene has CDR1 SGHRS and CDR2 YFSETQ. The CDR3 has 14 residues. The source of this sequence is a man aged 18 to 30 in good health. Some clones in this sample may be carry-over from other donors' samples. The sample consisted of memory CD4+ T cells from PBMCs. Subset specified: CD45RA-negative fraction. J is TRBJ2-1 and V is TRBV5-1; 8 positions match TRBD1. The CDR3 loop reads CASSRTGQFNEQFF. The CDR3 DNA reads TGCGCCAGCAGTAGGACAGGGCAGTTTAATGAGCAGTTCTTC.